The 7 T cell receptor beta chains below come from one sample, sequenced in a study of identical twins. TCRdb analysed the 5' RACE reads with MiXCR anew, one entry per CDR3 protein. Among hundreds of thousands of distinct CDR3 sequences listed, around 7.5% were seen once. Another study also made use of these data, one on yellow fever vaccine responses in identical twins.

Sample: PBMCs. These receptors all come from a woman between 18 and 30 years old in good health.

This clonotype was counted a few times. Relative to the germline gene, one junction end is altered; a read error may explain this. The gene calls are TRBV7-7 and TRBJ2-5; 8 nucleotides line up with TRBD1. Germline values: CDR1 SSHAT, CDR2 FNYEAQ (reference sequence). The length of the CDR3 is 13 residues. The CDR3 DNA sequence: TGTGCCAGCAGCTTAGAGGGACAGGTGGCAACGAACTTC. Translated, it gives CASSLEGQVATNF.

This chain connects TRBV12-3 or TRBV12-4 to TRBJ2-7; no reliable D call. With 2 bases removed from V and 6 bases from J, the gap between germline ends came to 17 bases. The CDR3 has 15 amino acids. The CDR3 region has the DNA TGTGCCAGCAGTTTAAGTACAATCATTTCGGGCGAGCAGTACTTC. Translated: CASSLSTIISGEQYF.

This clonotype appeared many times. The chain uses TRBV7-8 and TRBJ1-1; D uncertain. Germline-derived CDR1 and CDR2 are SGHVS and FQNEAQ. The germline V and J ends were trimmed by 5 bases and 7 bases, with 20 bases remaining between them. The length of the CDR3 is 15 residues. The CDR3 DNA is TGTGCCAGCAGCGCCTCCGAGGGATCGAGGGTTGAAGCTTTCTTT. It encodes CASSASEGSRVEAFF.

The chain carries TRBV29-1 and TRBJ2-2; 9 bases align to TRBD2. The germline gives CDR1 SQVTM, CDR2 ANQGSEA. Trimming took 6 bases from V and 0 from J; bases not matched to a gene: 2. The CDR3 length is 14 residues. CDR3 DNA: TGCAGCGTGGGGACTAGCTCGAACACCGGGGAGCTGTTTTTT. The encoded protein is CSVGTSSNTGELFF.

This chain joins TRBV5-1 and TRBJ2-7; perhaps D is TRBD1 or TRBD2 (5 bases each). V was clipped by 0 bases and J by 3 bases, with 10 bases between them. CDR1 is SGHRS, CDR2 YFSETQ, per germline. CDR3 size: 14 residues. CDR3 bases: TGCGCCAGCAGCTTGGGGGGACGGGACTACGAGCAGTACTTC. It translates to CASSLGGRDYEQYF. The variable domain in full, completed from reference TRBV5-1 and TRBJ2-7, reads KAGVTQTPRYLIKTRGQQVTLSCSPISGHRSVSWYQQTPGQGLQFLFEYFSETQRNKGNFPGRFSGRQFSNSRSEMNVSTLELGDSALYLCASSLGGRDYEQYFGPGTRLTVT.

This clonotype came up once. The V gene is TRBV12-3 or TRBV12-4, the J gene TRBJ2-2; maybe TRBD2 (7 bases). V shed 8 bases and J shed 3 bases, with 19 bases lying between them. The CDR3 has 16 amino acids. DNA for the CDR3: TGTGCCAGCCAACCCTGGGAGGGGGAAGACACCGGGGAGCTGTTTTTT. Protein: CASQPWEGEDTGELFF.

This clonotype has ten or more counts. The chain links TRBV15 to TRBJ2-4, with TRBD2 matching over 10 bases. This CDR3 contains 21 residues. V was pared by 3 bases and J by 0 bases, with 17 bases of the junction left unmatched. Germline CDR1 is LNHNV and CDR2 is YYDKDF (reference sequence). CDR3 in amino acids: CATSSWRRESSGGLAKNIQYF. The CDR3, as DNA: TGTGCCACCAGCAGTTGGCGGCGGGAAAGTAGCGGGGGGCTAGCCAAAAACATTCAGTACTTC.